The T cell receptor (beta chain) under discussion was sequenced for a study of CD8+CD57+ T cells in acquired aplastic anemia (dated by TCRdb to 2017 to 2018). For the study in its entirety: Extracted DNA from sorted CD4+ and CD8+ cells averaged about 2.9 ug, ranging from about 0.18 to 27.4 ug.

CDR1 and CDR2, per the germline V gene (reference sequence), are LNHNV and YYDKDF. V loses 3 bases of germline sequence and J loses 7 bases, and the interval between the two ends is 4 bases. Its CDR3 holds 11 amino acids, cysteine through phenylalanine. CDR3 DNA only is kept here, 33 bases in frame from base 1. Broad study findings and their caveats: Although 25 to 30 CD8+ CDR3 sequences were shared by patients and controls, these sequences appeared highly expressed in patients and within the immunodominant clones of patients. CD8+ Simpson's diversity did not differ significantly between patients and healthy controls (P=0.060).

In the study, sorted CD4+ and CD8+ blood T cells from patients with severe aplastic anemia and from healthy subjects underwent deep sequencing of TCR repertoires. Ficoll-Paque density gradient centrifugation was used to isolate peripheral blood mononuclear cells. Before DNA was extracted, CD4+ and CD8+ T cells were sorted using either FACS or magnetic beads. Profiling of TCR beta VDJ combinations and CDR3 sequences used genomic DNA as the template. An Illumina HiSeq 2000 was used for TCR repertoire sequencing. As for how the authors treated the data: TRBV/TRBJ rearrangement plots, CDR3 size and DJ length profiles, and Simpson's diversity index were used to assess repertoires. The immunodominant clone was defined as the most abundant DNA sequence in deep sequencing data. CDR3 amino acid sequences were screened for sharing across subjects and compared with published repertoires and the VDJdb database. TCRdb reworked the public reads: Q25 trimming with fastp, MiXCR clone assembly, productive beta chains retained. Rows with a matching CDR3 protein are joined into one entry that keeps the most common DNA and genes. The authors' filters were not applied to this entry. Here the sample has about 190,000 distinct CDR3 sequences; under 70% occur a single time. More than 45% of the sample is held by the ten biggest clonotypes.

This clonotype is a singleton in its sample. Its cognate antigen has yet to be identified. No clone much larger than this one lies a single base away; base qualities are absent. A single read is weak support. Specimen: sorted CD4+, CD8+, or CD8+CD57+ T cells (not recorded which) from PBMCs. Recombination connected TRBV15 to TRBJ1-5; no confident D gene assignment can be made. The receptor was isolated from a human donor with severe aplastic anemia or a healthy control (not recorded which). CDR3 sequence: CATSSDQPQHF. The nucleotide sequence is TGTGCCACCAGCAGCGACCAGCCCCAGCATTTT.